The 29 T cell receptor beta chains given below trace back to one sample, sequenced in a study of post-analysis software for immune sequencing data. Study outcomes and limitations: With TRBV5-6, TRBV5-1 and TRBV20-1 included, about five TRBV segments were more frequent in patients than in controls.

TCR beta cDNA libraries included unique molecular identifiers. TCRdb re-analysed the PCR reads in MiXCR, keeping a single row per CDR3 protein. This table has roughly 800,000 distinct CDR3 sequences, under 70% appearing once. What these receptors recognize is not known. The source material was blood. The receptor set was obtained from a girl aged 5-17 years with multiple sclerosis.

The rearrangement uses TRBV20-1 and TRBJ2-5; the match to TRBD2 covers 9 bases. The end of the DNA fits TRBJ2-7 better, so the J call may be wrong. CDR1 is DFQATT, CDR2 SNEGSKA, per germline (reference sequence). CDR3 length: 15 residues. The CDR3: CSAERRLAGPYEQYF. The CDR3 coding sequence is TGCAGTGCCGAGCGGCGGCTAGCGGGGCCCTACGAGCAGTACTTC.

Regarding this clonotype: The junction departs from germline at one end; a sequencing error may be responsible. J is TRBJ2-1 and V is TRBV9; D gene ambiguous. Germline V lookup: CDR1 SGDLS, CDR2 YYNGEE. The CDR3 runs 13 residues. The CDR3 here is CAGSVFWGNEQFF. The CDR3 coding sequence is TGTGCCGGCAGCGTATTTTGGGGAAATGAGCAGTTCTTC.

V and J are TRBV4-1 and TRBJ2-1; the D gene is possibly TRBD1 (6 bases). In germline, CDR1 is MGHRA, CDR2 YSYEKL. CDR3 length: 16 amino acids. V lost 2 bases and J lost 4, with 15 bases in between. The CDR3 DNA follows: TGCGCCAGCAGCCAACCCCTAGGGGGTGTATACAATGAGCAGTTCTTC. Translated, it gives CASSQPLGGVYNEQFF.

V usage is TRBV5-1 and J usage is TRBJ2-1, with D unclear. The DNA end is more similar to TRBJ2-7, so the J call may be wrong. The CDR3 runs 12 residues. Germline lookup yields CDR1 SGHRS and CDR2 YFSETQ. CDR3 in DNA: TGCGCCAGCAGCTGGGCCCACAATGAGCAGTACTTC. This translates into CASSWAHNEQYF.

The chain combines TRBV10-3 with TRBJ1-5; no clear D gene. The CDR3 contains 15 residues. V lost 0 bases to trimming and J lost 3 bases, with 9 bases between them. The germline CDR1 and CDR2 sequences are ENHRY and SYGVKD. CDR3 nucleotide sequence: TGTGCCATCAGTGAGTCAGGGCAGTTCAATCAGCCCCAGCATTTT. The encoded protein is CAISESGQFNQPQHF.

The genes are TRBV29-1 and TRBJ2-7; TRBD2 is a possible D gene (7 bases). Germline CDR1 and CDR2: SQVTM and ANQGSEA. Trimming shortened V by 2 bases and J by 1 base, and 12 bases separated the two germline ends. The CDR3 runs to 14 residues. CDR3 protein: CSVESGGPSYEQYF. In DNA form, the CDR3 reads TGCAGCGTTGAATCGGGGGGCCCTTCCTACGAGCAGTACTTC.

The chain has TRBV7-9 and TRBJ1-1, with a tentative D call TRBD1 (5 bases). The CDR3 sequence is 14 residues long. Germline loops: CDR1 SEHNR, CDR2 FQNEAQ (reference sequence). Between the trimmed V and J ends, which lost 6 bases and 3 bases, there was a span of 14 bases. The CDR3 is CASSLQVGDTEAFF. CDR3 DNA: TGTGCCAGCAGTCTGCAGGTGGGGGACACTGAAGCTTTCTTT.

The CDR3 reads CASSLRTGLAFF. CDR3 DNA: TGTGCCAGCAGCTTACGGACAGGGTTAGCTTTCTTT. The J gene is TRBJ1-1, the V gene TRBV7-2, with 8 positions matching TRBD1. The CDR3 is 12 residues long. Losses at the gene ends were 2 bases for V and 10 bases for J; bases not matched to a gene: 3. Germline-derived CDR1 and CDR2 are SGHTA and FQGNSA.

This clonotype has a handful of counts. The chain employs TRBV7-9 and TRBJ1-2, with 8 bases fitting TRBD1. This CDR3 has 15 residues. Germline V gene sequence: CDR1 SEHNR, CDR2 FQNEAQ (reference sequence). V shed 6 bases, J shed 7 bases, and the junction held 13 bases outside the gene matches. The CDR3 sequence is CASRPYRDRMAGYTF. The CDR3 nucleotides read TGTGCCAGCAGGCCTTACCGGGACAGGATGGCTGGCTACACCTTC.

The gene calls are TRBV5-1 and TRBJ2-7; 12 bases map to TRBD2. CDR3 length: 16 amino acids. V trimming: 0 bases; J trimming: 2 bases; junction bases outside the gene matches: 3. Germline V gene sequence: CDR1 SGHRS, CDR2 YFSETQ. As DNA, the CDR3 is TGCGCCAGCAGCTTGGTCTCTAGCGGGAGGGCCTACGAGCAGTACTTC. Its translation: CASSLVSSGRAYEQYF.

This chain links TRBV9 with TRBJ2-7; unclear D gene. Germline CDR1 SGDLS, CDR2 YYNGEE. The CDR3 loop spans 14 amino acids. V shed 0 bases and J shed 2 bases, with 9 bases lying between them. The CDR3 DNA follows: TGTGCCAGCAGCGTAGGAGGTGGACCCTACGAGCAGTACTTC. Its protein product is CASSVGGGPYEQYF. Full variable domain (rest looked up from reference TRBV9 and TRBJ2-7): DSGVTQTPKHLITATGQRVTLRCSPRSGDLSVYWYQQSLDQGLQFLIQYYNGEERAKGNILERFSAQQFPDLHSELNLSSLELGDSALYFCASSVGGGPYEQYFGPGTRLTVT.

This rearrangement joins TRBV9 to TRBJ2-6; D is uncertain. Germline assignment: CDR1 SGDLS and CDR2 YYNGEE. The CDR3 runs 14 residues. V was trimmed by 0 bases and J by 2 bases, leaving 3 bases between them. The CDR3: CASSVDPGANVLTF. CDR3 nucleotide sequence: TGTGCCAGCAGCGTAGACCCTGGGGCCAACGTCCTGACTTTC.

V and J are TRBV9 and TRBJ2-1, with a weak D call TRBD1 (7 bases). The DNA end favors TRBJ2-7, so the J call may be wrong. CDR1 and CDR2 from the germline V gene are SGDLS and YYNGEE. CDR3 length: 16 residues. The CDR3 here is CASSPHGGGLPYEQYF. CDR3 DNA: TGTGCCAGCAGCCCTCACGGAGGGGGCCTTCCCTACGAGCAGTACTTC.

This clonotype was recorded a few times. J is TRBJ2-1 and V is TRBV14, with 10 bases aligning to TRBD2. Trimming at V came to 4 bases and at J to 3 bases, leaving 6 bases not matched to a gene. The CDR3 contains 16 residues. The germline V gene encodes CDR1 SGHDN and CDR2 FVKESK. The chain's CDR3 is CASSPLGLAVYNEQFF. The CDR3 DNA reads TGTGCCAGCAGCCCCCTCGGACTAGCGGTCTACAATGAGCAGTTCTTC.

This clonotype appeared a few times. The chain links TRBV30 to TRBJ2-7, with 7 bases identical to TRBD1. Germline V gives CDR1 GTSNPN, CDR2 SVGIG (reference sequence). The V and J ends lost 5 bases and 0 bases, in that order; junction bases with no gene match: 7. The CDR3 contains 14 residues. The CDR3 region is CAWEPGQNSYEQYF. CDR3 coding DNA: TGTGCCTGGGAACCGGGACAGAACTCCTACGAGCAGTACTTC. Together with reference TRBV30 and TRBJ2-7, the CDR3 gives the full variable domain: SQTIHQWPATLVQPVGSPLSLECTVEGTSNPNLYWYRQAAGRGLQLLFYSVGIGQISSEVPQNLSASRPQDRQFILSSKKLLLSDSGFYLCAWEPGQNSYEQYFGPGTRLTVT.

The rearrangement joins TRBV18 to TRBJ2-7, with D hard to call. With 3 bases removed from V and 2 bases from J, the gap between germline ends came to 11 bases. Germline values: CDR1 KGHSH, CDR2 LQKENI. The CDR3 runs to 14 residues. The CDR3 loop is CASSPPDGPYEQYF. CDR3 sequence (DNA): TGTGCCAGCTCACCGCCGGACGGGCCCTACGAGCAGTACTTC.

A remark on this clonotype: Because it lacks the conserved phenylalanine or tryptophan at the end, this CDR3 is likely a read error. The rearrangement joins TRBV7-3 to TRBJ2-1; 7 nucleotides line up with TRBD2. The CDR3 totals 17 residues. V lost 0 bases to trimming and J lost 2 bases; unmatched junction nucleotides: 7. Germline V gene data show CDR1 as SGHTA and CDR2 as FQGTGA. The CDR3: CASSLTSGGGPYNEQFL. CDR3 sequence (DNA): TGTGCCAGCAGCTTAACGTCGGGGGGAGGGCCCTACAATGAGCAGTTCTTA.

The chain combines TRBV10-3 with TRBJ2-1, with TRBD1 matching 9 bases. Germline CDR1 reads ENHRY; CDR2 reads SYGVKD. V was clipped by 6 bases and J by 0 bases; unmatched bases: 3. This CDR3 contains 15 residues. This chain's CDR3 is CAIRGQGNSYNEQFF. DNA of the CDR3: TGTGCCATCAGGGGACAGGGTAACTCCTACAATGAGCAGTTCTTC.

This clonotype has only a few counts. This chain uses TRBV29-1 with TRBJ2-1; TRBD1 is a possible D gene (5 bases). CDR1 and CDR2 from the germline V gene are SQVTM and ANQGSEA. This CDR3 is built from 14 residues. V lost 3 bases, J lost 2 bases, and 11 bases lay in between. The CDR3 nucleotides are TGCAGCGTTGATCGACAGTTCCCCTACAATGAGCAGTTCTTC. It specifies CSVDRQFPYNEQFF.

The V call is TRBV6-5, the J call TRBJ2-1, with D perhaps assigned TRBD1 or TRBD2 (5 bases each). Germline V gene lookup returns CDR1 MNHEY and CDR2 SVGAGI. The CDR3 extends over 15 amino acids. Trimming pared 0 bases from V and 9 bases from J, leaving 15 bases between. This CDR3 is CASSYSTAMRGEQFF. The CDR3 DNA reads TGTGCCAGCAGTTACTCAACCGCCATGAGGGGTGAGCAGTTCTTC.

This clonotype occurred a few times. The CDR3 DNA sequence: TGCAGCGTTCGCGGGACAGTCTACGAGCAGTACTTC. Residues: CSVRGTVYEQYF. This chain connects TRBV29-1 to TRBJ2-7, with D possibly TRBD1 on 7 matching bases. This CDR3 comprises 12 residues. CDR1 is SQVTM, CDR2 ANQGSEA, per germline. V shed 5 bases and J shed 3 bases, with 11 bases lying between them.

The V call is TRBV12-3 or TRBV12-4, the J call TRBJ1-2; no reliable D call. The CDR3 totals 13 residues. The V gene lost 1 base and the J gene lost 6 bases, with 9 bases spanning the gap. The DNA of the CDR3 is TGTGCCAGCAGTTTAGGGCCGAGGGATGGCTACACCTTC. Translation gives CASSLGPRDGYTF.

This chain links TRBV4-1 with TRBJ1-4; the D gene is possibly TRBD1 (5 bases). CDR1 and CDR2 (germline): MGHRA, YSYEKL. Trimming removed 0 bases at V and 7 bases at J, with 12 bases between. CDR3 length: 15 amino acids. CDR3 sequence reads: CASSQDGAGSEKLFF. DNA of the CDR3: TGCGCCAGCAGCCAAGATGGGGCGGGAAGTGAAAAACTGTTTTTT.

In its sample, this clonotype was seen a few times. The chain has TRBV27 and TRBJ1-1; no firm D call. Germline lookup yields CDR1 MNHEY and CDR2 SMNVEV (reference sequence). Trimming left V 5 bases short and J 10 bases short, with 14 bases between. This CDR3 has 12 residues. CDR3 in amino acids: CASSGGWDRAFF. In nucleotides, the CDR3 is TGTGCCAGCAGTGGTGGTTGGGATCGAGCTTTCTTT.

The CDR3 reads CSARTPAEAFF. CDR3 nucleotide sequence: TGCAGTGCCCGGACACCGGCTGAAGCTTTCTTT. The chain links TRBV20-1 to TRBJ1-1; possible D gene TRBD1, 5 bases. The CDR3 runs 11 residues. V lost 6 bases and J 6 bases, leaving 11 bases between the germline ends. Germline V lookup: CDR1 DFQATT, CDR2 SNEGSKA (reference sequence).

This clonotype was found once. This chain links TRBV25-1 with TRBJ2-3; D is perhaps TRBD1 (5 bases). Per the germline V gene, CDR1 is MGHDK and CDR2 is SYGVNS. This CDR3 has 15 amino acids. The V gene lost 3 bases and the J gene lost 0 bases, with 10 bases spanning the gap. The CDR3: CASSDDSLSTDTQYF. The CDR3 region has the DNA TGTGCCAGCAGTGATGACAGTCTAAGCACAGATACGCAGTATTTT.

The chain uses TRBV9 and TRBJ2-4, with 7 positions matching TRBD2. The DNA end favors TRBJ2-5, so the J call may be wrong. CDR3 length: 15 residues. CDR1 and CDR2 (germline): SGDLS, YYNGEE. This CDR3 reads CASSTRDYREETQYF. CDR3 in DNA: TGTGCCAGCAGCACAAGGGACTACCGAGAAGAGACCCAGTACTTC.

The chain carries TRBV10-3 and TRBJ1-1; D not certain. Trimming stripped 4 bases from V and 4 bases from J, with 13 bases between. The germline V gene has CDR1 ENHRY and CDR2 SYGVKD. There are 14 residues in the CDR3. CDR3 protein: CAISVETLGTEAFF. The CDR3 nucleotides read TGTGCCATCAGTGTGGAGACCTTGGGCACTGAAGCTTTCTTT.

As DNA, the CDR3 is TGTGCCAGCAGCGGAGGCACTAGCGGGGGCGAGCAGTACTTC. Its translation: CASSGGTSGGEQYF. The chain employs TRBV9 and TRBJ2-5; TRBD2 matches 11 bases. The J call is in doubt because the DNA end fits TRBJ2-7 better. The CDR3 has 14 amino acids. Germline V gives CDR1 SGDLS, CDR2 YYNGEE.